This is a list of T cell receptor beta chains from one sample in a study of T cells in Graves' hyperthyroidism and ophthalmopathy. TCRdb reprocessed the multiplex PCR reads with MiXCR, giving one entry per CDR3 protein. Seen here are tens of thousands of distinct CDR3 sequences, roughly half observed once, and the top ten hold 34%. Sample: peripheral blood or thyroid tissue (not recorded which). The receptors were gathered from a man aged 18 to 30 with Graves' hyperthyroidism. Each CDR3 is given with its conserved first and last residue. A D gene is named only where the DNA matches it firmly. Size tells how often a clone was seen (once, few, many) or the class of an expanded clone, and some rows leave it out.

TRBV7-7,many,TRBJ2-2,.,CASSPYTGLPTGELFF,TGTGCCAGCAGCCCCTACACCGGACTCCCCACCGGGGAGCTGTTTTTT
TRBV7-9,.,TRBJ2-7,.,CASSSLGGYEQYF,TGTGCCAGCAGCTCGCTGGGCGGCTACGAGCAGTACTTC
TRBV7-2,.,TRBJ1-2,.,CASSQTGSYGYTF,TGTGCCAGCAGTCAAACAGGGAGCTATGGCTACACCTTC
TRBV5-1,.,TRBJ1-2,.,CASSKSGRYGYTF,TGCGCCAGCAGCAAAAGCGGGAGGTATGGCTACACCTTC
TRBV10-3,.,TRBJ1-6,.,CAISESGGAGNSPLHF,TGTGCCATCAGTGAGTCGGGAGGGGCAGGTAATTCACCCCTCCACTTT
TRBV24-1,.,TRBJ1-1,.,CATSDVPGPNTEAFF,TGTGCCACCAGTGACGTACCGGGACCCAACACTGAAGCTTTCTTT
TRBV7-7,many,TRBJ2-2,.,CASSLQGLGTGELFF,TGTGCCAGCAGCTTGCAGGGGCTGGGCACCGGGGAGCTGTTTTTT
TRBV28,many,TRBJ2-7,.,CASSSGGQNYEEQYF,TGTGCCAGCAGTTCGGGGGGACAGAACTACGAAGAGCAGTACTTC
TRBV20-1,.,TRBJ2-7,TRBD2,CSASGGLAMWEQYF,TGCAGTGCTAGCGGTGGACTAGCGATGTGGGAGCAGTACTTC
TRBV7-6,many,TRBJ2-2,.,CASSLEGFTGELFF,TGTGCCAGCAGCTTGGAGGGGTTCACCGGGGAGCTGTTTTTT
TRBV7-9,few,TRBJ2-2,TRBD1,CASSHGQANTGELFF,TGTGCCAGCAGCCATGGACAGGCGAACACCGGGGAGCTGTTTTTT
TRBV15,.,TRBJ1-4,.,CATSRTSGNEKLFF,TGTGCCACCAGCAGGACAAGTGGGAATGAAAAACTGTTTTTT
TRBV7-2,few,TRBJ2-7,TRBD2,CASSLTSGIHEQYF,TGTGCCAGCAGCTTGACTAGCGGGATCCACGAGCAGTACTTC
TRBV7-9,.,TRBJ2-5,TRBD2,CASSRLAVQETQYF,TGTGCCAGCAGCCGACTAGCGGTCCAAGAGACCCAGTACTTC
TRBV10-3,.,TRBJ1-5,.,CASKGVGGTNQPQHF,TGTGCCAGCAAGGGGGTAGGCGGCACCAATCAGCCCCAGCATTTT
TRBV15,many,TRBJ1-4,.,CATSRPNFNEKLFF,TGTGCCACCAGCAGACCGAATTTTAATGAAAAACTGTTTTTT
TRBV9,few,TRBJ1-1,TRBD1,CASSVGTVNTEAFF,TGTGCCAGCAGCGTGGGGACAGTGAACACTGAAGCTTTCTTT
TRBV6-5,many,TRBJ2-7,TRBD1,CASRDPGQGSYEQYF,TGTGCCAGCAGAGATCCGGGACAGGGGTCCTACGAGCAGTACTTC
TRBV6-6,many,TRBJ1-5,.,CASGRGAGNQPQHF,TGTGCCAGCGGGAGGGGCGCCGGCAATCAGCCCCAGCATTTT
TRBV10-3,once,TRBJ1-2,TRBD1,CAISGGTGEYGYTF,TGTGCCATCAGTGGTGGGACAGGAGAGTATGGCTACACCTTC
TRBV20-1,few,TRBJ2-3,TRBD2,CSARGEERGFTDTQYF,TGCAGTGCTAGGGGGGAGGAGCGGGGGTTCACAGATACGCAGTATTTT
TRBV12-3/TRBV12-4,many,TRBJ1-4,.,CASSPMTGGNEKLFF,TGTGCCAGCAGCCCGATGACAGGCGGTAATGAAAAACTGTTTTTT
TRBV6-6,once,TRBJ2-7,.,CASSYLGLGVYEQYF,TGTGCCAGCAGTTACTTGGGTCTTGGGGTCTACGAGCAGTACTTC
TRBV7-8,.,TRBJ1-1,.,CASSQADRFTEAFF,TGCGCCAGCAGCCAAGCCGACAGATTCACTGAAGCTTTCTTT
TRBV19,many,TRBJ2-2,.,CASSIRPNTGELFF,TGTGCCAGTAGTATCCGGCCGAACACCGGGGAGCTGTTTTTT